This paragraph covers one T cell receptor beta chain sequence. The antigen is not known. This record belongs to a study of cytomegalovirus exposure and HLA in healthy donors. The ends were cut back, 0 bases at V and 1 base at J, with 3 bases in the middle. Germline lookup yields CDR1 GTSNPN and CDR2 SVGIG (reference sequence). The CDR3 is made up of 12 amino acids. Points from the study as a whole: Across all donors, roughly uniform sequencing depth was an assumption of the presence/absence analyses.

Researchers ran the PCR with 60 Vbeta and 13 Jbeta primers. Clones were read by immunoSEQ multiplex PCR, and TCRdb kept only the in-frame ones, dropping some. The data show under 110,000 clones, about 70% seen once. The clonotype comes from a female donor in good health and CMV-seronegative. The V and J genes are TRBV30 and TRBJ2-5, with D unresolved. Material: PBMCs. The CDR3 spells CAWSVIQETQYF. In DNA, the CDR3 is TGTGCCTGGAGTGTCATCCAAGAGACCCAGTACTTC.